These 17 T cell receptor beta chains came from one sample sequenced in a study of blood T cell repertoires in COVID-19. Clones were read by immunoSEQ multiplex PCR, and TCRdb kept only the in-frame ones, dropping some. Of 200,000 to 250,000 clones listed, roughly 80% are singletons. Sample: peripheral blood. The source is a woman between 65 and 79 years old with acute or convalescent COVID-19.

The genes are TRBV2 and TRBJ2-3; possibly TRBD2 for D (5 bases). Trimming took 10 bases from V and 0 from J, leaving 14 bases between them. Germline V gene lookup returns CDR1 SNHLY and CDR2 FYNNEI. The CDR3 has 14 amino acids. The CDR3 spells CATRMTTSTDTQYF. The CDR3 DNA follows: TGTGCCACGAGAATGACTACTAGCACAGATACGCAGTATTTT.

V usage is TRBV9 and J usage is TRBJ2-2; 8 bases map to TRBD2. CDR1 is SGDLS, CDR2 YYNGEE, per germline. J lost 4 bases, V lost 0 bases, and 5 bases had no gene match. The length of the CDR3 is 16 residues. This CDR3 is CASSVDPAGATGELFF. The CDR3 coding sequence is TGTGCCAGCAGCGTAGACCCAGCGGGGGCCACCGGGGAGCTGTTTTTT.

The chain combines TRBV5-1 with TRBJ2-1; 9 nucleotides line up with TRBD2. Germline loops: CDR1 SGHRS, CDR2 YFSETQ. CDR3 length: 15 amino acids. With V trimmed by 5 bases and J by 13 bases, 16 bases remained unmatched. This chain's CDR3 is CASRSIGTSSEEQFF. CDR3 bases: TGCGCCAGCAGATCCATCGGGACTAGCAGCGAAGAACAGTTCTTC.

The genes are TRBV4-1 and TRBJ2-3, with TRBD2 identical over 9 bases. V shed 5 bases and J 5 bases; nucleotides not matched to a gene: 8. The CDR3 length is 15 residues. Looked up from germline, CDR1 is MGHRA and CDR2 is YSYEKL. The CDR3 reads CASSKGGGEGDTQYF. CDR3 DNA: TGCGCCAGCAGCAAAGGCGGGGGGGAGGGAGATACGCAGTATTTT.

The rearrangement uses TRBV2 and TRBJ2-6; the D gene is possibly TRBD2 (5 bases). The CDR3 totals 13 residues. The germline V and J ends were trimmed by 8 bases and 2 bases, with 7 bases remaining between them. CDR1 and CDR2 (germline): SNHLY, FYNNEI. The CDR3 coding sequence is TGTGCCAGCCGGGGAGCTGGGGCCAACGTCCTGACTTTC. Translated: CASRGAGANVLTF.

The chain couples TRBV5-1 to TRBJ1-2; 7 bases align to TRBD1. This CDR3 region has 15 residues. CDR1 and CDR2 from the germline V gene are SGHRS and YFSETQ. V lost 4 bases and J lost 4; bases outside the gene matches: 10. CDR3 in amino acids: CASSRDREKSYGYTF. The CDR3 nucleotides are TGCGCCAGCAGCCGAGACAGGGAGAAGAGCTATGGCTACACCTTC.

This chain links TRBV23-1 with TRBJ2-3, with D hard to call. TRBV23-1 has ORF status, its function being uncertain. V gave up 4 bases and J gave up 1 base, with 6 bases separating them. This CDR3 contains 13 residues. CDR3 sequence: CASSPHGTDTQYF. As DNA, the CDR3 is TGCGCCAGCAGTCCCCATGGCACAGATACGCAGTATTTT.

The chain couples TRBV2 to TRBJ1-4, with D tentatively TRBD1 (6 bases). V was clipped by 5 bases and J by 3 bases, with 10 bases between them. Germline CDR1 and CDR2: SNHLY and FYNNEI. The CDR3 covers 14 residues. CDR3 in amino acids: CASSNRAANEKLFF. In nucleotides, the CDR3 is TGTGCCAGCAGTAACAGGGCCGCTAATGAAAAACTGTTTTTT.

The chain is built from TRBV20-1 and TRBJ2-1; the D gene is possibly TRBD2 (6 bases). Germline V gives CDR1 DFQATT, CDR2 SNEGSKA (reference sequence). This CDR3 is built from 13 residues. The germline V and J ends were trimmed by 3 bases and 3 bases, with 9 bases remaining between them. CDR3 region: CSASSTSYNEQFF. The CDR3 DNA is TGCAGTGCTAGTTCGACTAGCTACAATGAGCAGTTCTTC.

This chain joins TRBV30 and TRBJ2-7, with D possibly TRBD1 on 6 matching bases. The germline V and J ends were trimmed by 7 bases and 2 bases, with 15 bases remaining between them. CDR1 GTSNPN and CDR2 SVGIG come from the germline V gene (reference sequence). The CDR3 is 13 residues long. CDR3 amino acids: CASETGSTYEQYF. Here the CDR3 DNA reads TGTGCCTCTGAAACAGGGTCAACCTACGAGCAGTACTTC.

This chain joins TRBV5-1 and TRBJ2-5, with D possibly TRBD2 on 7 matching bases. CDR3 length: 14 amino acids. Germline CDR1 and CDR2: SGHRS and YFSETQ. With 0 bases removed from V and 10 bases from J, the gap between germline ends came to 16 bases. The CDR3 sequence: CASSLDLEGDYQYF. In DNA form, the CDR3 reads TGCGCCAGCAGCTTGGACCTGGAGGGGGACTACCAGTACTTC.

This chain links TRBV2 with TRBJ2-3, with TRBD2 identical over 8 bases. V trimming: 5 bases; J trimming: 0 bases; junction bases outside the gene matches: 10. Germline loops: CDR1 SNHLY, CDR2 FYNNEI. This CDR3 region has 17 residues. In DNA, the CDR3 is TGTGCCAGCAGTTACCTTAGGCGGGGGGAAAGCACAGATACGCAGTATTTT. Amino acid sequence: CASSYLRRGESTDTQYF. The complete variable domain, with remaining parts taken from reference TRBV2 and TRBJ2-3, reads EPEVTQTPSHQVTQMGQEVILRCVPISNHLYFYWYRQILGQKVEFLVSFYNNEISEKSEIFDDQFSVERPDGSNFTLKIRSTKLEDSAMYFCASSYLRRGESTDTQYFGPGTRLTVL.

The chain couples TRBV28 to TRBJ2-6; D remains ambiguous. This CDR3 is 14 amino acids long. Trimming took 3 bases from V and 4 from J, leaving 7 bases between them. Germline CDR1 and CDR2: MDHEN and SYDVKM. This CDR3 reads CASSFSQGANVLTF. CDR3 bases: TGTGCCAGCAGTTTCTCTCAGGGGGCCAACGTCCTGACTTTC.

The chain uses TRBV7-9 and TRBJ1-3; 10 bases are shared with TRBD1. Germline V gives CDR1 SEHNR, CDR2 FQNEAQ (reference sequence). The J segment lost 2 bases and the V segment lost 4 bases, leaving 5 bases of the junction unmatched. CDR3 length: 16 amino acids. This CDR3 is CASSSSGQGAGNTIYF. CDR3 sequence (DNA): TGTGCCAGCAGCTCTAGCGGACAGGGGGCTGGAAACACCATATATTTT.

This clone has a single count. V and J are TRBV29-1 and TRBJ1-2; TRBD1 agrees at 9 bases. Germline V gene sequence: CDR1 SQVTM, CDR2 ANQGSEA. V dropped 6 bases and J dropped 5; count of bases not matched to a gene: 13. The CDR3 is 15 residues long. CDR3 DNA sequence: TGCAGCGTACTTCTAATGGGACAGGGCGGTTATGGCTACACCTTC. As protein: CSVLLMGQGGYGYTF.

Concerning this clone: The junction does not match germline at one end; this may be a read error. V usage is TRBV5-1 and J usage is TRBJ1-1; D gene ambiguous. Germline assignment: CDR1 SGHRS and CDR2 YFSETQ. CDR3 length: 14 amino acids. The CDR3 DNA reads TGCGCCAGCAGCGGCGAATACGGGAACGCTGAAGCTTTCTTT. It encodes CASSGEYGNAEAFF. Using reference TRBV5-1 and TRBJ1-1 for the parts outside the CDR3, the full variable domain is KAGVTQTPRYLIKTRGQQVTLSCSPISGHRSVSWYQQTPGQGLQFLFEYFSETQRNKGNFPGRFSGRQFSNSRSEMNVSTLELGDSALYLCASSGEYGNAEAFFGQGTRLTVV.

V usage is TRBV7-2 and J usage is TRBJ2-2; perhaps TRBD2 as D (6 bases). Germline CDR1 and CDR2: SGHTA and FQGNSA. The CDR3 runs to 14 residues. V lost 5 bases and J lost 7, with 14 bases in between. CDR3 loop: CASSTGGLYGELFF. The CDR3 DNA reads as TGTGCCAGCAGCACCGGGGGACTTTACGGGGAGCTGTTTTTT.